The next 10 T cell receptor beta chains were all read from a single sample in a study of molecular identifiers for immune sequencing clone quantification. TCRdb analysed the PCR reads with MiXCR anew, one entry per CDR3 protein. Of 50,000 or so distinct CDR3 sequences listed, approximately 25% were seen once; the top ten hold around 2%. The sample consisted of naive CD8+ T cells from blood, with Jurkat cell RNA spiked in. The sample's subset: FACS-sorted CD8+CD4-CCR7+CD45RA+ naive T cells. These receptors were collected from a human donor in good health. Some libraries in this study had Jurkat cell RNA spiked in.

A remark on this clonotype: This may be a read error: a much more frequent sequence differs by one nucleotide. The chain joins TRBV6-6 to TRBJ1-5; D ambiguous. Germline CDR1 and CDR2: MNHNY and SVGAGI (reference sequence). The CDR3 is 16 residues long. Written as DNA, the CDR3 is TGTGCCAACAGTTACTTGGCAGAAGATAGCAATCAGCCCCAGCATTTT. Protein: CANSYLAEDSNQPQHF.

This clonotype was picked up many times. The chain combines TRBV28 with TRBJ2-5; TRBD2 is a possible D gene (6 bases). V was shortened by 3 bases and J by 1 base, with 6 bases between the two germline ends. The CDR3 loop spans 13 amino acids. Germline V CDR1 and CDR2: MDHEN, SYDVKM. The CDR3: CASSFGGQETQYF. DNA of the CDR3: TGTGCCAGCAGTTTCGGGGGCCAAGAGACCCAGTACTTC.

About this clonotype: A much larger clone sits a single nucleotide away, making a read error possible. The rearrangement links TRBV7-3 to TRBJ2-3; 12 bases fit TRBD2. Germline V gene lookup returns CDR1 SGHTA and CDR2 FQGTGA. This CDR3 is 16 amino acids long. In DNA, the CDR3 is TGTGCCAGCAGCTCGCTAGCGGGAGGGCTTGCAGATACGCGGTATTTT. It yields the protein CASSSLAGGLADTRYF.

This clonotype was counted at least ten times. V and J are TRBV28 and TRBJ1-5, with a tentative D call TRBD1 (5 bases). V lost 3 bases, J lost 0 bases, and 12 bases lay in between. The CDR3 has 16 residues. Germline-derived CDR1 and CDR2 are MDHEN and SYDVKM. The CDR3 region has the DNA TGTGCCAGCAGTTTCGGGTTGACAGATAGCAATCAGCCCCAGCATTTT. As protein: CASSFGLTDSNQPQHF.

In its sample, this clonotype was seen many times. This chain links TRBV28 with TRBJ2-1; TRBD2 matches at 8 bases. From germline, CDR1 is MDHEN and CDR2 SYDVKM. The CDR3 extends over 13 amino acids. Trimming cost V 2 bases and J 9 bases; bases outside gene matches: 3. The CDR3 DNA sequence: TGTGCCAGCAGTTTAGGGCTAGCGGGTGAGCAGTTCTTC. Protein sequence: CASSLGLAGEQFF.

With respect to this clonotype: This may come from a read error, since a much larger clone is one base off. This sequence joins TRBV6-5 and TRBJ2-3, with D maybe TRBD2 (5 bases). Germline CDR1 is MNHEY and CDR2 is SVGAGI. The V and J ends lost 2 bases and 0 bases respectively, with 9 bases between them. There are 15 residues in the CDR3. This chain's CDR3 is CASSYPGYSTDTQYF. Here the CDR3 DNA reads TGTGCCAGCAGTTACCCGGGGTATAGCACAGATACGCAGTATTTT.

Remarks on this clonotype: This may be a read error: a much more frequent sequence differs by one nucleotide. V usage is TRBV6-2 or TRBV6-3 and J usage is TRBJ1-1; unclear D gene. CDR3 size: 14 residues. Looked up from germline, CDR1 is MNHEY and CDR2 is SVGEGT. The CDR3 nucleotides read TGTACCAGCAGTTACTATCCCGGAGGAGATGAAGCTTTCTTT. Translation: CTSSYYPGGDEAFF.

With respect to this clonotype: A read error may explain this, as a much larger clone is one base away. The CDR3 ends on some other residue instead of the conserved phenylalanine or tryptophan, so this is likely a read error. J is TRBJ1-1 and V is TRBV7-8, with TRBD1 as a possible D gene (6 bases). Trimming cost V 1 base and J 7 bases, with 16 bases left between them. The CDR3 length is 15 residues. Germline values: CDR1 SGHVS, CDR2 FQNEAQ. CDR3 loop: CASSLDFGGADEAFL. The CDR3 DNA sequence: TGTGCCAGCAGCTTAGATTTCGGGGGGGCGGATGAAGCTTTCCTT.

This clonotype appeared once. A much larger clonotype is one base distant, so this may be a read error. This sequence joins TRBV19 and TRBJ2-3, with D uncertain. V shed 4 bases and J shed 4 bases, with 15 bases lying between them. This CDR3 has 15 residues. CDR1 is LNHDA, CDR2 SQIVND, per germline (reference sequence). CDR3 nucleotides: TGTGCCAGTAGTACCTCACAATTTGGGGCAGATACGCAGTATTTT. It is translated as CASSTSQFGADTQYF.

This clonotype has at least ten counts. This rearrangement joins TRBV7-9 to TRBJ2-1; 10 bases align to TRBD1. CDR1 is SEHNR, CDR2 FQNEAQ, per germline (reference sequence). Trimming took 0 bases from V and 6 from J; bases not matched to a gene: 2. The CDR3 length is 15 residues. For the CDR3, the DNA is TGTGCCAGCAGCTTAGCATGGACAGGGGGCAATGAGCAGTTCTTC. It specifies CASSLAWTGGNEQFF.